The T cell receptor (beta chain) described here comes from a study of blood T cell repertoires in COVID-19. Study background: Acute and convalescent COVID-19 specimens originated in the United States, Italy and Spain. Sources were T cells, B-cell-depleted T cells, or PBMCs; the material itself was cDNA or gDNA.

CDR3 length equals 14 residues. The germline V gene has CDR1 MNHEY and CDR2 SMNVEV (reference sequence). V was cut by 10 bases and J by 4 bases, with 20 bases left in between. Method: immunoSEQ multiplex PCR; TCRdb's copy keeps in-frame clones and lacks some. Of approximately 150,000 clones in the sample, about 91% are singletons; the top ten hold around 26%. The clonotype was recovered from a human donor in a cohort sampled during active COVID-19. This chain uses TRBV27 with TRBJ2-7; perhaps TRBD2 as D (5 bases). The sequencing input was peripheral blood. The CDR3 sequence is CATRPGDIAYEQYF. CDR3 DNA sequence: TGTGCCACGCGCCCTGGAGACATAGCGTACGAGCAGTACTTC.